One and the same sample provided the 25 T cell receptor beta chains below, sequenced in a study of Ad26.COV2.S vaccination and SARS-CoV-2 variants. The data were produced by immunoSEQ multiplex PCR, yet TCRdb's version contains in-frame clones alone and is incomplete. The table records some 190,000 clones, around 90% of them present only once. The starting material was peripheral blood, obtained after recovery from COVID-19. These receptors originate from a human donor who had recovered from COVID-19.

The gene calls are TRBV28 and TRBJ1-6; 8 positions match TRBD1. Germline values: CDR1 MDHEN, CDR2 SYDVKM. J gave up 10 bases and V 5 bases, and 7 bases lay outside the gene matches. The CDR3 sequence is 14 residues long. CDR3 nucleotide sequence: TGTGCCAGCAGTCAAGGACAGGGCAGATCACCCCTCCACTTT. This encodes CASSQGQGRSPLHF.

This clone is a singleton in its sample. CDR3 nucleotide sequence: TGTGCCAGCAGCCAAGAGGGTAGGGGGAACACTGAAGCTTTCTTT. It encodes CASSQEGRGNTEAFF. The chain links TRBV3-1 (or the pseudogene TRBV3-2) to TRBJ1-1; D is possibly TRBD1 (5 bases). Germline assignment: CDR1 LGHDT and CDR2 YNNKEL (reference sequence). V was trimmed by 0 bases and J by 1 base, leaving 9 bases between them. The CDR3 sequence is 15 residues long.

This chain's CDR3 is CASSSQMSKGGAQYF. The CDR3 bases are TGTGCCAGCAGCTCACAAATGAGTAAGGGGGGGGCCCAGTACTTC. J is TRBJ2-5 and V is TRBV7-2, with D possibly TRBD2 on 7 matching bases. Germline V gene lookup returns CDR1 SGHTA and CDR2 FQGNSA. The length of the CDR3 is 15 residues. V lost 4 bases and J 9 bases, leaving 21 bases between the germline ends.

The chain employs TRBV21-1 and TRBJ1-1. TRBV21-1 is assigned pseudogene status. The CDR3 runs 18 residues. The CDR3 loop reads CASSKKGGISSGNTEAFF. The DNA of the CDR3 is TGTGCCAGCAGCAAAAAGGGGGGGATTAGCTCAGGGAACACTGAAGCTTTCTTT.

This clone was found once. The genes are TRBV6-5 and TRBJ1-2; D is undetermined. V lost 8 bases to trimming and J lost 0 bases, with 4 bases between them. Germline CDR1 reads MNHEY; CDR2 reads SVGAGI. This CDR3 is built from 11 residues. CDR3 nucleotides: TGTGCCAGCCGCCCTAACTATGGCTACACCTTC. It specifies CASRPNYGYTF.

The V and J genes are TRBV10-3 and TRBJ2-3; perhaps TRBD2 as D (5 bases). The CDR3 spans 16 residues. Per the germline V gene, CDR1 is ENHRY and CDR2 is SYGVKD. V lost 0 bases to trimming and J lost 2 bases, with 12 bases between them. The CDR3 coding sequence is TGTGCCATCAGTGAGTCGAATCGAGGGCCCACAGATACGCAGTATTTT. Residues: CAISESNRGPTDTQYF.

Remarks on this clone: The same CDR3 can be traced to other DNA sequences in this sample. The chain links TRBV27 to TRBJ1-3; D is undetermined. CDR1 is MNHEY, CDR2 SMNVEV, per germline (reference sequence). V was clipped by 2 bases and J by 4 bases, with 6 bases between them. CDR3 length: 13 residues. CDR3 sequence: CASSLGRGNTIYF. CDR3 coding DNA: TGTGCCAGCAGTTTAGGAAGGGGAAACACCATATATTTT.

The chain is built from TRBV19 and TRBJ1-3; D remains ambiguous. The CDR3 runs 11 residues. Germline CDR1 and CDR2: LNHDA and SQIVND (reference sequence). V was trimmed by 6 bases and J by 8 bases, leaving 8 bases between them. DNA for the CDR3: TGTGCCAGTAGGACTCAAGACACCATATATTTT. It specifies CASRTQDTIYF.

The rearrangement uses TRBV10-3 and TRBJ1-1; D call uncertain. Germline V gene data show CDR1 as ENHRY and CDR2 as SYGVKD. V was clipped by 3 bases and J by 6 bases, with 11 bases between them. This CDR3 spans 13 amino acids. CDR3 sequence: CAISDGSGAEAFF. In DNA form, the CDR3 reads TGTGCCATCAGTGATGGCAGTGGGGCTGAAGCTTTCTTT.

The V gene is TRBV14, the J gene TRBJ1-1; D perhaps matches TRBD1 (5 bases). The V and J ends lost 3 bases and 7 bases respectively, with 15 bases between them. Germline V lookup: CDR1 SGHDN, CDR2 FVKESK. CDR3 length: 14 amino acids. The CDR3 region is CASSHRASHGEAFF. The CDR3 nucleotides are TGTGCCAGCAGCCACAGGGCTTCCCATGGTGAAGCTTTCTTT.

The chain uses TRBV11-2 and TRBJ1-4; the D gene is possibly TRBD1 (5 bases). Germline loops: CDR1 SGHAT, CDR2 FQNNGV. The CDR3 has 12 amino acids. Trimming removed 5 bases at V and 7 bases at J, with 8 bases between. CDR3 DNA sequence: TGTGCCAGCAGCCCCGGGGGTGAAAAACTGTTTTTT. Amino acid sequence: CASSPGGEKLFF.

The chain joins TRBV2 to TRBJ2-1; D remains unclear. The CDR3 is 12 amino acids. Germline CDR1 reads SNHLY; CDR2 reads FYNNEI. V was shortened by 2 bases and J by 7 bases, with 6 bases between the two germline ends. This chain's CDR3 is CASSEHGNEQFF. The DNA for the CDR3 is TGTGCCAGCAGTGAACATGGGAATGAGCAGTTCTTC.

The rearrangement links TRBV28 to TRBJ2-7; 7 bases match TRBD2. CDR3 length: 14 amino acids. The V segment lost 8 bases and the J segment 3 bases; nucleotides outside the gene matches: 10. Germline V CDR1 and CDR2: MDHEN, SYDVKM. The CDR3 bases are TGTGCCAGCTCAAACCGGGACTATGACTACGAGCAGTACTTC. Amino acid sequence: CASSNRDYDYEQYF.

This clone was picked up one time. This rearrangement joins TRBV27 to TRBJ2-5, with TRBD1 matching over 8 bases. The CDR3 loop spans 18 amino acids. Trimming cost V 0 bases and J 1 base; bases outside gene matches: 10. Germline lookup yields CDR1 MNHEY and CDR2 SMNVEV (reference sequence). In DNA form, the CDR3 reads TGTGCCAGCAGTTTATCTTCCCGCAGGGGGCTGCGCCAAGAGACCCAGTACTTC. Its protein product is CASSLSSRRGLRQETQYF.

This chain uses TRBV5-1 with TRBJ1-1; D call uncertain. The CDR3 has 17 residues. Germline CDR1 and CDR2: SGHRS and YFSETQ. V was trimmed by 0 bases and J by 2 bases, leaving 17 bases between them. CDR3 in amino acids: CASSLGGVSSLNTEAFF. The CDR3, as DNA: TGCGCCAGCAGCTTGGGTGGGGTATCCTCCCTTAACACTGAAGCTTTCTTT.

V gene TRBV5-1 combines with J gene TRBJ2-3, with D possibly being TRBD2 (6 bases). Germline CDR1 and CDR2: SGHRS and YFSETQ. The CDR3 is 17 residues long. V gave up 0 bases and J gave up 1 base, with 15 bases separating them. In nucleotides, the CDR3 is TGCGCCAGCAGCTTGGAGGGGTGGGGCGGGGGCACAGATACGCAGTATTTT. This gives the protein CASSLEGWGGGTDTQYF.

The chain uses TRBV6-1 and TRBJ2-7; no clear D gene. V dropped 1 base and J dropped 1 base, with 8 bases sitting between them. Germline V lookup: CDR1 MNHNS, CDR2 SASEGT. This CDR3 contains 14 residues. CDR3 in DNA: TGTGCCAGCAGTGAAGTGAAGGAATCCTACGAGCAGTACTTC. It is translated as CASSEVKESYEQYF.

The rearrangement joins TRBV10-2 to TRBJ2-1, with 10 bases identical to TRBD1. This CDR3 comprises 15 residues. The ends lost 8 bases at V and 9 bases at J; junction bases unmatched: 13. Germline CDR1 and CDR2: WSHSY and SAAADI. CDR3 sequence: CASGELDRGFAEQFF. The CDR3 nucleotides read TGCGCCAGCGGAGAATTGGACAGGGGGTTCGCTGAGCAGTTCTTC.

The chain combines TRBV3-1 (or the pseudogene TRBV3-2) with TRBJ2-7; no firm D call. Between the trimmed V and J ends, which lost 1 base and 12 bases, there was a span of 13 bases. Germline assignment: CDR1 LGHDT and CDR2 YNNKEL (reference sequence). This CDR3 has 12 residues. CDR3 region: CASSQGLRGWYF. The CDR3 coding sequence is TGTGCCAGCAGCCAAGGGCTCCGAGGATGGTACTTC.

V and J are TRBV27 and TRBJ2-4; D perhaps matches TRBD1 (5 bases). The germline V and J ends were trimmed by 2 bases and 0 bases, with 17 bases remaining between them. This CDR3 contains 18 residues. Per germline, CDR1 MNHEY and CDR2 SMNVEV (reference sequence). Here the CDR3 reads CASSLKGSGALAKNIQYF. The DNA for the CDR3 is TGTGCCAGCAGTTTAAAGGGGTCGGGTGCCTTAGCCAAAAACATTCAGTACTTC.

The V call is TRBV2, the J call TRBJ1-4; TRBD1 agrees at 7 bases. Trimming removed 6 bases from V and 8 bases from J; junction bases left unmatched: 12. The germline gives CDR1 SNHLY, CDR2 FYNNEI. This CDR3 is 15 amino acids long. The CDR3 DNA sequence: TGTGCCAGCAGGACGCACCGGGACAGAAAGGAAAAACTGTTTTTT. This sequence encodes CASRTHRDRKEKLFF.

This chain connects TRBV18 to TRBJ1-4; D perhaps matches TRBD1 (6 bases). The V and J ends lost 1 base and 5 bases respectively, with 11 bases between them. There are 15 residues in the CDR3. In germline, CDR1 is KGHSH, CDR2 LQKENI. In nucleotides, the CDR3 is TGTGCCAGCTCACCACGTGGAGGGGGGAATGAAAAACTGTTTTTT. Amino acid sequence: CASSPRGGGNEKLFF.

This clone was detected only once. The rearrangement uses TRBV10-3 and TRBJ2-3; D remains ambiguous. Germline assignment: CDR1 ENHRY and CDR2 SYGVKD. This CDR3 spans 16 amino acids. The V gene lost 2 bases and the J gene lost 0 bases, with 12 bases spanning the gap. Here the CDR3 reads CAISEGRSFSTDTQYF. CDR3 nucleotides: TGTGCCATCAGTGAGGGTCGCTCCTTTAGCACAGATACGCAGTATTTT.

This chain uses TRBV3-1 (or the pseudogene TRBV3-2) with TRBJ1-4; 12 nucleotides line up with TRBD1. J gave up 10 bases and V 6 bases, and 9 bases lay outside the gene matches. Germline V gene data show CDR1 as LGHDT and CDR2 as YNNKEL (reference sequence). The CDR3 spans 15 residues. The CDR3 bases are TGTGCCAGCAGTCCCGGGACAGGGGGCTTCAGAAAACTGTTTTTT. It is translated as CASSPGTGGFRKLFF.

The chain combines TRBV4-1 with TRBJ2-3; a weak D match, TRBD1 (5 bases). The germline CDR1 and CDR2 sequences are MGHRA and YSYEKL. V lost 0 bases and J lost 3, with 10 bases in between. The CDR3 is 15 residues long. The CDR3 DNA reads TGCGCCAGCAGCCAAGAAGGACAAGGAACAGATACGCAGTATTTT. This translates into CASSQEGQGTDTQYF.